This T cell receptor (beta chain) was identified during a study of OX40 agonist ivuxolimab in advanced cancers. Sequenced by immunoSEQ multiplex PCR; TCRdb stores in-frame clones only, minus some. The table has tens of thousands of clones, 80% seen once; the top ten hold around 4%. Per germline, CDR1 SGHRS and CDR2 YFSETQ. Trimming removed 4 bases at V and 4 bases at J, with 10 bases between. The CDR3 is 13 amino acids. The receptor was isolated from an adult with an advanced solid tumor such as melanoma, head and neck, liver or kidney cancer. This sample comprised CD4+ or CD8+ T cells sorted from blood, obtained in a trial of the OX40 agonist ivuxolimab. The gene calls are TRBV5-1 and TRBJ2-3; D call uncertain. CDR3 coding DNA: TGCGCCAGCAGCCCCAGTATGGCAGATACGCAGTATTTT. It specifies CASSPSMADTQYF. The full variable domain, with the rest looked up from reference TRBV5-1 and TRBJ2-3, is KAGVTQTPRYLIKTRGQQVTLSCSPISGHRSVSWYQQTPGQGLQFLFEYFSETQRNKGNFPGRFSGRQFSNSRSEMNVSTLELGDSALYLCASSPSMADTQYFGPGTRLTVL.